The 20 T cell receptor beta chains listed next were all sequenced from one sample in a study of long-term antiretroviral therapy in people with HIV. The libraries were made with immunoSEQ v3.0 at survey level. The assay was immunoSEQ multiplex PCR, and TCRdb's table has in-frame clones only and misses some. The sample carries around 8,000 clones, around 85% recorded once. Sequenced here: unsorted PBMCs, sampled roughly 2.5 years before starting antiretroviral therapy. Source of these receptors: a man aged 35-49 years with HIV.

CDR3 DNA: TGCGCCAGCAGCTTGGCCGCGGGTCCCGGGGTGGAGCAGTTCTTC. It encodes CASSLAAGPGVEQFF. The rearrangement uses TRBV5-1 and TRBJ2-1, with D possibly TRBD2 on 5 matching bases. The CDR3 is 15 amino acids. Per germline, CDR1 SGHRS and CDR2 YFSETQ. With 0 bases removed from V and 10 bases from J, the gap between germline ends came to 17 bases.

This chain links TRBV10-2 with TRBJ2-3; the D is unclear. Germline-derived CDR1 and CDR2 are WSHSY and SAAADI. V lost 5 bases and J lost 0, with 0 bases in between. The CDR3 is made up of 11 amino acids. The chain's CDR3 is CASSSTDTQYF. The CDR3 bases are TGCGCCAGCAGTAGCACAGATACGCAGTATTTT.

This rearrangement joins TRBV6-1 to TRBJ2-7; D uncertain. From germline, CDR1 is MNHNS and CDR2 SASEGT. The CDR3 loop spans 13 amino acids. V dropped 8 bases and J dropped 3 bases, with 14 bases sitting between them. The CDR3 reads CASDAVGFYEQYF. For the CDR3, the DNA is TGTGCCAGCGATGCAGTTGGTTTCTACGAGCAGTACTTC.

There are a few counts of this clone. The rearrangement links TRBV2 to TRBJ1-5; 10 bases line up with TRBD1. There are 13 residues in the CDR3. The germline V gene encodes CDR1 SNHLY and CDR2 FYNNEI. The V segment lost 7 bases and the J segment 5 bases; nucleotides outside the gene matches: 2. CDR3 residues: CASMDRGDQPQHF. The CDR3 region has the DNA TGTGCCAGCATGGACAGGGGGGATCAGCCCCAGCATTTT.

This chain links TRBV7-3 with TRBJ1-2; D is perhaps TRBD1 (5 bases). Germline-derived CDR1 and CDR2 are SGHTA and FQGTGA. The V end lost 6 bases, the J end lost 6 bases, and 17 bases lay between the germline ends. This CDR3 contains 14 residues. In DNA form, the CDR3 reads TGTGCCAGCAGTCCAGGGTCCATCACCGATGGCTACACCTTC. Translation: CASSPGSITDGYTF.

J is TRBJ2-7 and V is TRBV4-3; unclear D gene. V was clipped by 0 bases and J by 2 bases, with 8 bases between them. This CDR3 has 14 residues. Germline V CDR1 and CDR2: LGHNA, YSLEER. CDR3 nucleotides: TGCGCCAGCAGCCAAGATAGAAGGACCTACGAGCAGTACTTC. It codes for CASSQDRRTYEQYF.

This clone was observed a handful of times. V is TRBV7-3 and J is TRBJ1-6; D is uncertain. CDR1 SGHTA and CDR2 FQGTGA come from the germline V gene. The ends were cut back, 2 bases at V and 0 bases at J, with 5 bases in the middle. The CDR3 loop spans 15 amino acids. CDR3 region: CASSLLSSYNSPLHF. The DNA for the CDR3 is TGTGCCAGCAGCTTACTGAGCTCCTATAATTCACCCCTCCACTTT.

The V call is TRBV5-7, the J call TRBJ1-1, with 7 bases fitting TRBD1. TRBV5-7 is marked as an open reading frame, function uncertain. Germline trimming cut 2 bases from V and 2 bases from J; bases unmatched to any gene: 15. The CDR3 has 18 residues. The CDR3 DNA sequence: TGTGCCAGCAGCTTCGGGACAGCCTTTATTAGTTTTAACACTGAAGCTTTCTTT. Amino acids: CASSFGTAFISFNTEAFF.

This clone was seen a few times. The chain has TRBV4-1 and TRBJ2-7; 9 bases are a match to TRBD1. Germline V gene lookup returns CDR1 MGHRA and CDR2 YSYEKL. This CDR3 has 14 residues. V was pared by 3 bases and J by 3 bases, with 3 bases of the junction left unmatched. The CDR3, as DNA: TGCGCCAGCAGCCATTCGACAGGGGGCTACGAGCAGTACTTC. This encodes CASSHSTGGYEQYF.

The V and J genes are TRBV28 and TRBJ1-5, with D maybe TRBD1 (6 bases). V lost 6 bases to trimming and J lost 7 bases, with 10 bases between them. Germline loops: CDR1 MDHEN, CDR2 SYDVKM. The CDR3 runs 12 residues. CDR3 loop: CASSPGEQPQHF. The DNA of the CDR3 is TGTGCCAGCAGCCCAGGGGAACAGCCCCAGCATTTT.

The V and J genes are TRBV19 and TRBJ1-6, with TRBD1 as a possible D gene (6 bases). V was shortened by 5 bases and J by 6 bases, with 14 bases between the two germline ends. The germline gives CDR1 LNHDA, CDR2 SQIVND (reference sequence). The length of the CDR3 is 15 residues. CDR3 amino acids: CASSLGQLINSPLHF. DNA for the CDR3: TGTGCCAGTAGTCTTGGACAGTTAATTAATTCACCCCTCCACTTT.

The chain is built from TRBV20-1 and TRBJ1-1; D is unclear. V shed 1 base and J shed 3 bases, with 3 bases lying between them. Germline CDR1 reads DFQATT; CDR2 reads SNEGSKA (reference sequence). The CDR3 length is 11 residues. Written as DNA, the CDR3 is TGCAGTGCTAGAGTCCACACTGAAGCTTTCTTT. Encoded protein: CSARVHTEAFF.

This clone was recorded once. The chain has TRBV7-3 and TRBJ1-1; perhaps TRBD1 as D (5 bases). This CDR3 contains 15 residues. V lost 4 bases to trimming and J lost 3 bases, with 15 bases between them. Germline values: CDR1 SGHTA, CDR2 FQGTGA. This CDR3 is CASSSPDEGHTEAFF. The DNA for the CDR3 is TGTGCCAGCAGCTCTCCGGACGAGGGACACACTGAAGCTTTCTTT.

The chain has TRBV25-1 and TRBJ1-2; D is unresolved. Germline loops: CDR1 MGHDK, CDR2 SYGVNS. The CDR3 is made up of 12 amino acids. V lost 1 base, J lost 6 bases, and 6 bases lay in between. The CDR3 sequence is CASSESPNGYTF. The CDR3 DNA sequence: TGTGCCAGCAGTGAATCCCCCAATGGCTACACCTTC.

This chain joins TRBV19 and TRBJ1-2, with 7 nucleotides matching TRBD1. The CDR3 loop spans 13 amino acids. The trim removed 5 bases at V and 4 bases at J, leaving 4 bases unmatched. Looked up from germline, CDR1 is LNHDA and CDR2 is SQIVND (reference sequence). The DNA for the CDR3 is TGTGCCAGTAGTGCGGGACAGATCTATGGCTACACCTTC. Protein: CASSAGQIYGYTF.

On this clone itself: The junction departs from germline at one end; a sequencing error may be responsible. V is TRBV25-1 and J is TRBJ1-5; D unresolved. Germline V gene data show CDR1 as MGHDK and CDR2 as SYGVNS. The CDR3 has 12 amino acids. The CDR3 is CASSGPDRLANF. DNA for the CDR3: TGTGCCAGCAGTGGTCCCGACCGTTTGGCAAATTTT.

CDR3 amino acids: CASTPTATNEKLFF. Here the CDR3 DNA reads TGTGCCAGCACCCCGACAGCAACTAATGAAAAACTGTTTTTT. The chain has TRBV7-2 and TRBJ1-4, with TRBD1 as a possible D gene (5 bases). The V end was cut by 7 bases, the J end by 0 bases, with 9 bases between. CDR3 length: 14 residues. CDR1 is SGHTA and CDR2 is FQGNSA in the germline V gene.

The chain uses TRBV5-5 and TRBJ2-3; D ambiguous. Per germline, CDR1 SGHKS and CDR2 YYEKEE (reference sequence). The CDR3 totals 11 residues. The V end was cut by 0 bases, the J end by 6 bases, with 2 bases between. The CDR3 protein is CASSLVDTQYF. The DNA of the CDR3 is TGTGCCAGCAGCTTGGTGGATACGCAGTATTTT.

CDR3 protein: CASSPAGGYEQYF. The CDR3 DNA reads as TGTGCCAGCAGTCCCGCAGGGGGCTACGAGCAGTACTTC. This chain uses TRBV7-8 with TRBJ2-7, with TRBD1 matching over 7 bases. The junction had 5 bases not matched to a gene; V was cut back by 6 bases and J by 3 bases. Germline lookup yields CDR1 SGHVS and CDR2 FQNEAQ. This CDR3 has 13 residues.

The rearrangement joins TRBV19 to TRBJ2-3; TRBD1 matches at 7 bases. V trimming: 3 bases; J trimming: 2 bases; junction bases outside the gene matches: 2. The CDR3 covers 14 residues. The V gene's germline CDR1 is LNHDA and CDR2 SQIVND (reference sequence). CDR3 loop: CASSMTGFTDTQYF. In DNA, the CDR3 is TGTGCCAGTAGTATGACAGGGTTCACAGATACGCAGTATTTT.